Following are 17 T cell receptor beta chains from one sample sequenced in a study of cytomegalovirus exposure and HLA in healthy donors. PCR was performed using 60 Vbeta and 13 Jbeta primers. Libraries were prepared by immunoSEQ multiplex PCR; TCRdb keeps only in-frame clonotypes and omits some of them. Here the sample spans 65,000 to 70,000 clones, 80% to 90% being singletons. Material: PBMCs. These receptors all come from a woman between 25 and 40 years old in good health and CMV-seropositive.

The CDR3 reads CASSQINTGELFF. In DNA form, the CDR3 reads TGCGCCAGCAGCCAAATAAACACCGGGGAGCTGTTTTTT. The V and J genes are TRBV4-1 and TRBJ2-2; D gene ambiguous. The length of the CDR3 is 13 residues. V was shortened by 2 bases and J by 2 bases, with 3 bases between the two germline ends. The germline V gene has CDR1 MGHRA and CDR2 YSYEKL.

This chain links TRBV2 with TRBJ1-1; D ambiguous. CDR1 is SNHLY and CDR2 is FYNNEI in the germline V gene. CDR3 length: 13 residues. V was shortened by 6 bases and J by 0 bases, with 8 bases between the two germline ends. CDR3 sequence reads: CASSAEMNTEAFF. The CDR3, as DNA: TGTGCCAGCAGCGCAGAAATGAACACTGAAGCTTTCTTT.

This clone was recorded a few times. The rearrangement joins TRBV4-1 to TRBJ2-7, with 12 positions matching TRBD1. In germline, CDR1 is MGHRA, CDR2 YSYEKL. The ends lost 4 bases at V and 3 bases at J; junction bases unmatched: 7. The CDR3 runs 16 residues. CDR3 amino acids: CASSLAGTGGGYEQYF. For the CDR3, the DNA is TGCGCCAGCAGCCTGGCCGGGACAGGGGGCGGCTACGAGCAGTACTTC.

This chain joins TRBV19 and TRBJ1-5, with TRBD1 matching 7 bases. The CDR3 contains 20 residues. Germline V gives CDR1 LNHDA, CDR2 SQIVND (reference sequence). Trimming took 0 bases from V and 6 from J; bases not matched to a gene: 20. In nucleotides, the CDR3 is TGTGCCAGTAGTATAGAGGGAAACCACAGGGGCGCAGTGTTCAGTCAGCCCCAGCATTTT. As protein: CASSIEGNHRGAVFSQPQHF.

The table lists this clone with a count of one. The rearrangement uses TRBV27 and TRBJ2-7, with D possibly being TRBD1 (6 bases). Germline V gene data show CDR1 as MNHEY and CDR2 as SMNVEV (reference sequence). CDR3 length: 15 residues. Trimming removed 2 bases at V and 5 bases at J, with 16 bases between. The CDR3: CASSLRQGFIHEQYF. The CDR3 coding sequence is TGTGCCAGCAGTTTAAGGCAGGGGTTTATTCACGAGCAGTACTTC.

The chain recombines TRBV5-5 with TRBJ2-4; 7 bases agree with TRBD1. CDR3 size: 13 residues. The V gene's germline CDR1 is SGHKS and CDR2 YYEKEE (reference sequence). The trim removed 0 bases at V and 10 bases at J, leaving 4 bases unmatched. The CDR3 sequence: CASSLEGAGIQYF. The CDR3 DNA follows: TGTGCCAGCAGCTTGGAGGGGGCCGGGATTCAGTACTTC.

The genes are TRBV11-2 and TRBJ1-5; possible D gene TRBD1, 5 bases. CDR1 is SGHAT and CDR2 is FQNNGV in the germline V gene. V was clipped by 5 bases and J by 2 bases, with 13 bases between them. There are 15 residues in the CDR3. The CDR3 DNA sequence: TGTGCCAGCAGCCCTGGGCGGGGGGGCAATCAGCCCCAGCATTTT. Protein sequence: CASSPGRGGNQPQHF. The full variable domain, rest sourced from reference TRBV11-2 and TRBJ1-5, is EAGVAQSPRYKIIEKRQSVAFWCNPISGHATLYWYQQILGQGPKLLIQFQNNGVVDDSQLPKDRFSAERLKGVDSTLKIQPAKLEDSAVYLCASSPGRGGNQPQHFGDGTRLSIL.

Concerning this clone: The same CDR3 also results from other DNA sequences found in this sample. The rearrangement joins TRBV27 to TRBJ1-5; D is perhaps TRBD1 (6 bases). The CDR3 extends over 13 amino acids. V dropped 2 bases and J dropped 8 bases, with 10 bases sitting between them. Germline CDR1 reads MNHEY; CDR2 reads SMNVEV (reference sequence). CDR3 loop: CASSLNRVEPQHF. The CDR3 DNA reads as TGTGCCAGCAGTTTAAACAGGGTAGAGCCCCAGCATTTT.

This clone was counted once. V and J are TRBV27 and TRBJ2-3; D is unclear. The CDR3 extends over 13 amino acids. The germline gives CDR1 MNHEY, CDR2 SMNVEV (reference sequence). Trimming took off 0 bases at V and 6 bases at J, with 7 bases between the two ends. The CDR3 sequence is CASSLSRRDTQYF. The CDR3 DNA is TGTGCCAGCAGTTTATCCCGGCGGGATACGCAGTATTTT.

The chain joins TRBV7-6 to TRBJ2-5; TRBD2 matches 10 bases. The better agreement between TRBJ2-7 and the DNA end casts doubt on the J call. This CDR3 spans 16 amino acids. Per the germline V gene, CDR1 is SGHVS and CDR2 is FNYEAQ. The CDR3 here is CASSLAALAGVNEQYF. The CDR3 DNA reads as TGTGCCAGCAGCTTAGCGGCTCTAGCGGGAGTTAACGAGCAGTACTTC.

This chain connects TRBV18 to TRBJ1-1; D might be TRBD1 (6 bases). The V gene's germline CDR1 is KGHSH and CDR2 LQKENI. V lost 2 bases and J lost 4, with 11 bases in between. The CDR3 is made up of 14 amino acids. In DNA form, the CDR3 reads TGTGCCAGCTCACCAGGACAGAGGGGCACTGAAGCTTTCTTT. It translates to CASSPGQRGTEAFF. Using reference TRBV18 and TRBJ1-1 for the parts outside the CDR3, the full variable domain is NAGVMQNPRHLVRRRGQEARLRCSPMKGHSHVYWYRQLPEEGLKFMVYLQKENIIDESGMPKERFSAEFPKEGPSILRIQQVVRGDSAAYFCASSPGQRGTEAFFGQGTRLTVV.

The CDR3 is CASSPRTSETDTQYF. In DNA, the CDR3 is TGTGCCAGCAGTCCGAGGACTAGCGAAACAGATACGCAGTATTTT. This sequence joins TRBV27 and TRBJ2-3, with 9 nucleotides matching TRBD2. Germline CDR1 MNHEY, CDR2 SMNVEV (reference sequence). With 5 bases clipped from V and 3 bases from J, the junction kept 6 bases outside the gene matches. The CDR3 contains 15 residues.

Here the CDR3 reads CASSLTFQPQHF. In nucleotides, the CDR3 is TGTGCCAGCAGTTTAACTTTCCAGCCCCAGCATTTT. This chain connects TRBV28 to TRBJ1-5; no firm D call. Germline V gives CDR1 MDHEN, CDR2 SYDVKM. Trimming cost V 2 bases and J 7 bases, with 6 bases left between them. The CDR3 totals 12 residues.

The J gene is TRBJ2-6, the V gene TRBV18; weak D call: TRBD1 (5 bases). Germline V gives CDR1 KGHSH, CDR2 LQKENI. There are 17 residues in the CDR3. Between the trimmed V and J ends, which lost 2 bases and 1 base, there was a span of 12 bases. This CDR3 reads CASSPRAGRSGANVLTF. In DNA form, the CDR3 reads TGTGCCAGCTCACCAAGGGCAGGGCGGTCTGGGGCCAACGTCCTGACTTTC.

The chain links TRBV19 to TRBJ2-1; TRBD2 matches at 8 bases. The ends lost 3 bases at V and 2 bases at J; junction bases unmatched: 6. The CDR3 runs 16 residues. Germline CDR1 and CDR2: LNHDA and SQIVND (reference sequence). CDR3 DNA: TGTGCCAGTAGTATGACGCGGGAGGTCACCTACAATGAGCAGTTCTTC. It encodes CASSMTREVTYNEQFF.

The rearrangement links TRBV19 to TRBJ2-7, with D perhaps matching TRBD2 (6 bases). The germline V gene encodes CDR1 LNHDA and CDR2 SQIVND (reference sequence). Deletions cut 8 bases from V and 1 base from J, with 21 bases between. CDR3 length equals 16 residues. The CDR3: CASPLGDGSHSYEQYF. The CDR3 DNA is TGTGCCAGTCCACTAGGTGACGGGAGCCATTCCTACGAGCAGTACTTC. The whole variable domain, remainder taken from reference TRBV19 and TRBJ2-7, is DGGITQSPKYLFRKEGQNVTLSCEQNLNHDAMYWYRQDPGQGLRLIYYSQIVNDFQKGDIAEGYSVSREKKESFPLTVTSAQKNPTAFYLCASPLGDGSHSYEQYFGPGTRLTVT.

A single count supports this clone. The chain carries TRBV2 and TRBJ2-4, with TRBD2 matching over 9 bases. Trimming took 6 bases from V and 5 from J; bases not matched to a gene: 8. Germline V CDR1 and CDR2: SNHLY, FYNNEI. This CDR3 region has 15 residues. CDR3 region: CASRWRGGSENIQYF. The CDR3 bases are TGTGCCAGCAGGTGGCGGGGGGGGTCCGAAAACATTCAGTACTTC.